This TCR beta chain stems from a study of CD8 T cells in ankylosing spondylitis. Study-wide findings and caveats: What seemed typical of ankylosing spondylitis blood was a TCR beta motif built from 8 or 9 highly homologous variants.

Per germline, CDR1 MNHEY and CDR2 SVGAGI. This CDR3 has 14 residues. With 0 bases removed from V and 11 bases from J, the gap between germline ends came to 11 bases. Using its own MiXCR run on the 5' RACE reads, TCRdb lists one record per CDR3 protein. This sample has 750,000 to 850,000 distinct CDR3 sequences, with about 11% found just once. This clonotype came up many times. Its matching antigen is unknown. The receptor's source is a male donor with ankylosing spondylitis. The sample was blood, either unsorted or a sorted T cell fraction (not recorded which). The rearrangement links TRBV6-5 to TRBJ1-6; no clear D gene. As DNA, the CDR3 is TGTGCCAGCAGTTACTCGTTCGACGAGCCACCCCTCCACTTT. Its protein is CASSYSFDEPPLHF.